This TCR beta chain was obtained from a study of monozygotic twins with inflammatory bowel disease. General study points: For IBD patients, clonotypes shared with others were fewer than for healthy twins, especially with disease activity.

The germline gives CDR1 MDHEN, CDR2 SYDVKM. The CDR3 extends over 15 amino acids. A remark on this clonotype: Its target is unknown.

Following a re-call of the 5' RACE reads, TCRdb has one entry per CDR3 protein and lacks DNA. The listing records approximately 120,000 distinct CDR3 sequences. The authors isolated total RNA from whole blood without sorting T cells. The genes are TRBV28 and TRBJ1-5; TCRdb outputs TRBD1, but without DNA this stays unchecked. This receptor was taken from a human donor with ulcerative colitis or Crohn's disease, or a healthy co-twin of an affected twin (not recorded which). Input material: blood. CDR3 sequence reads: CASGGPRGGNQPQHF.